These 14 T cell receptor beta chains were sequenced from one sample in a study of blood T cell repertoires in COVID-19. Data came from immunoSEQ multiplex PCR; TCRdb stores just in-frame clones and leaves some out. The table records roughly 150,000 clones, around 82% of them present only once. The source material was PBMCs or T cells enriched from blood (not recorded which). These receptors originate from a woman aged 50 to 60 who had recovered from COVID-19.

This CDR3 is CATSTRPGTSGRSSYNEQFF. DNA of the CDR3: TGTGCCACCAGCACCCGTCCCGGGACTAGCGGGCGGAGCTCCTACAATGAGCAGTTCTTC. This chain links TRBV15 with TRBJ2-1; 12 nucleotides match TRBD2. Germline V gives CDR1 LNHNV, CDR2 YYDKDF (reference sequence). The CDR3 is made up of 20 amino acids. V dropped 4 bases and J dropped 0; count of bases not matched to a gene: 13.

This clone has just a few counts. The chain employs TRBV11-2 and TRBJ2-7; D perhaps matches TRBD1 (6 bases). Germline lookup yields CDR1 SGHAT and CDR2 FQNNGV. The CDR3 totals 15 residues. V lost 5 bases and J 0 bases, leaving 14 bases between the germline ends. This chain's CDR3 is CASSPHRDNSYEQYV. CDR3 DNA sequence: TGTGCCAGCAGCCCTCACCGGGACAACTCCTACGAGCAGTACGTC.

The rearrangement joins TRBV19 to TRBJ2-5; D might be TRBD2 (6 bases). This CDR3 comprises 13 residues. The germline V gene has CDR1 LNHDA and CDR2 SQIVND (reference sequence). Between the trimmed V and J ends, which lost 5 bases and 2 bases, there was a span of 9 bases. The CDR3 loop reads CASSYGRQETQYF. CDR3 coding DNA: TGTGCCAGTAGTTACGGGAGACAAGAGACCCAGTACTTC.

V is TRBV7-3 and J is TRBJ1-6; D gene uncertain. Germline V CDR1 and CDR2: SGHTA, FQGTGA. The CDR3 is 17 amino acids. Trimming took 1 base from V and 0 from J, leaving 10 bases between them. CDR3 amino acids: CASSLNPPSSYNSPLHF. As DNA, the CDR3 is TGTGCCAGCAGCTTAAACCCCCCGAGCTCCTATAATTCACCCCTCCACTTT. The full variable domain, in which reference TRBV7-3 and TRBJ1-6 provide the parts outside the CDR3, is GAGVSQTPSNKVTEKGKYVELRCDPISGHTALYWYRQSLGQGPEFLIYFQGTGAADDSGLPNDRFFAVRPEGSVSTLKIQRTERGDSAVYLCASSLNPPSSYNSPLHFGNGTRLTVT.

This rearrangement joins TRBV30 to TRBJ2-7; TRBD1 agrees at 8 bases. CDR3 length equals 12 residues. CDR1 is GTSNPN and CDR2 is SVGIG in the germline V gene (reference sequence). J lost 6 bases, V lost 4 bases, and 5 bases had no gene match. CDR3 amino acids: CAWNPTGAEQYF. The DNA for the CDR3 is TGTGCCTGGAATCCGACAGGGGCCGAGCAGTACTTC. The full variable domain, rest sourced from reference TRBV30 and TRBJ2-7, is SQTIHQWPATLVQPVGSPLSLECTVEGTSNPNLYWYRQAAGRGLQLLFYSVGIGQISSEVPQNLSASRPQDRQFILSSKKLLLSDSGFYLCAWNPTGAEQYFGPGTRLTVT.

This clone was picked up one time. The chain couples TRBV27 to TRBJ2-7; 8 nucleotides line up with TRBD2. CDR1 and CDR2 from the germline V gene are MNHEY and SMNVEV (reference sequence). Germline trimming cut 6 bases from V and 5 bases from J; bases unmatched to any gene: 12. This CDR3 is 15 amino acids long. DNA of the CDR3: TGTGCCAGCAGGGTGGTAGCGGGGCCCGTCCACGAGCAGTACTTC. Translation: CASRVVAGPVHEQYF.

The CDR3 is CASSPDRGVEQYF. CDR3 coding DNA: TGCGCCAGCAGCCCCGACAGGGGAGTCGAGCAGTACTTC. The J gene is TRBJ2-7, the V gene TRBV4-1; 8 bases fit TRBD1. CDR1 and CDR2 from the germline V gene are MGHRA and YSYEKL. The V gene end was trimmed by 4 bases and the J gene end by 6 bases; junction bases not matched to a gene: 5. The CDR3 loop spans 13 amino acids.

About this clone: In the same sample, other DNA sequences code for this CDR3. This chain connects TRBV2 to TRBJ1-2; TRBD1 might be the D (6 bases). This CDR3 is built from 12 residues. Germline CDR1 SNHLY, CDR2 FYNNEI. V was cut by 5 bases and J by 4 bases, with 8 bases left in between. CDR3 nucleotide sequence: TGTGCCAGCAGTCGGGACATCTATGGCTACACCTTC. It specifies CASSRDIYGYTF.

The chain employs TRBV24-1 and TRBJ2-1, with TRBD2 identical over 13 bases. Germline lookup yields CDR1 KGHDR and CDR2 SFDVKD. This CDR3 is built from 16 residues. V was clipped by 4 bases and J by 8 bases; unmatched bases: 7. This CDR3 reads CATSDPTSGGIYEQFF. For the CDR3, the DNA is TGTGCCACCAGTGACCCGACTAGCGGGGGGATCTATGAGCAGTTCTTC.

This chain connects TRBV7-9 to TRBJ2-7, with TRBD1 as a possible D gene (6 bases). The germline CDR1 and CDR2 sequences are SEHNR and FQNEAQ (reference sequence). The CDR3 spans 14 residues. Trimming stripped 2 bases from V and 3 bases from J, with 11 bases between. CDR3 amino acids: CASSLITGFYEQYF. CDR3 bases: TGTGCCAGCAGCTTAATAACAGGGTTCTACGAGCAGTACTTC.

The V call is TRBV9, the J call TRBJ1-2, with TRBD1 identical over 8 bases. The ends lost 1 base at V and 7 bases at J; junction bases unmatched: 12. The germline V gene has CDR1 SGDLS and CDR2 YYNGEE. This CDR3 region has 16 residues. CDR3 protein: CASSVQSDREVGGYTF. CDR3 sequence (DNA): TGTGCCAGCAGCGTACAATCGGACAGGGAGGTTGGTGGCTACACCTTC.

The chain uses TRBV2 and TRBJ2-5; D is possibly TRBD2 (6 bases). In germline, CDR1 is SNHLY, CDR2 FYNNEI. V was clipped by 3 bases and J by 5 bases, with 16 bases between them. CDR3 length: 15 amino acids. CDR3 coding DNA: TGTGCCAGCAGTGATTTGTGGGGGGATAGGGAGACCCAGTACTTC. Translation: CASSDLWGDRETQYF. The full variable domain, in which reference TRBV2 and TRBJ2-5 provide the parts outside the CDR3, is EPEVTQTPSHQVTQMGQEVILRCVPISNHLYFYWYRQILGQKVEFLVSFYNNEISEKSEIFDDQFSVERPDGSNFTLKIRSTKLEDSAMYFCASSDLWGDRETQYFGPGTRLLVL.

The chain joins TRBV6-5 to TRBJ1-5, with D perhaps TRBD1 (6 bases). Trimming pared 0 bases from V and 6 bases from J, leaving 15 bases between. Germline CDR1 is MNHEY and CDR2 is SVGAGI. This CDR3 region has 16 residues. This CDR3 reads CASSYSAPGETQPQHF. The CDR3 nucleotides are TGTGCCAGCAGTTACTCGGCCCCAGGGGAGACTCAGCCCCAGCATTTT.

The chain recombines TRBV5-4 with TRBJ1-4; perhaps TRBD1 as D (6 bases). This CDR3 region has 13 residues. Between the trimmed V and J ends, which lost 5 bases and 6 bases, there was a span of 11 bases. From germline, CDR1 is SGHNT and CDR2 YYREEE (reference sequence). CDR3 loop: CASRGAEDEKLFF. The CDR3 DNA reads TGTGCCAGCAGGGGGGCGGAGGATGAAAAACTGTTTTTT.